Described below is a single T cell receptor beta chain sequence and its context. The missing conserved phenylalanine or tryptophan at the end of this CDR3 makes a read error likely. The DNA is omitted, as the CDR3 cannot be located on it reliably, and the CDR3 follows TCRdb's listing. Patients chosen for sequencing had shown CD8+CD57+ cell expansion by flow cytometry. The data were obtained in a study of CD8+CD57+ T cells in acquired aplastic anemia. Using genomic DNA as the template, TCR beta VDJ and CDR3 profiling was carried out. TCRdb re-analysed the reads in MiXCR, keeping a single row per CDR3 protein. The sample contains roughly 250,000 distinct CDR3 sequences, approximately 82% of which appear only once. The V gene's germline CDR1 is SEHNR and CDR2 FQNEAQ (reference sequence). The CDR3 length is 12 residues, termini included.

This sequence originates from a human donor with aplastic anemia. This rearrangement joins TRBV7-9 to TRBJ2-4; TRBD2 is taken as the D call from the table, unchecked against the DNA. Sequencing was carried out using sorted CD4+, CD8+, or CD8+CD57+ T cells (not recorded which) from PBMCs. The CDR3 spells CASSFPRSGQND.